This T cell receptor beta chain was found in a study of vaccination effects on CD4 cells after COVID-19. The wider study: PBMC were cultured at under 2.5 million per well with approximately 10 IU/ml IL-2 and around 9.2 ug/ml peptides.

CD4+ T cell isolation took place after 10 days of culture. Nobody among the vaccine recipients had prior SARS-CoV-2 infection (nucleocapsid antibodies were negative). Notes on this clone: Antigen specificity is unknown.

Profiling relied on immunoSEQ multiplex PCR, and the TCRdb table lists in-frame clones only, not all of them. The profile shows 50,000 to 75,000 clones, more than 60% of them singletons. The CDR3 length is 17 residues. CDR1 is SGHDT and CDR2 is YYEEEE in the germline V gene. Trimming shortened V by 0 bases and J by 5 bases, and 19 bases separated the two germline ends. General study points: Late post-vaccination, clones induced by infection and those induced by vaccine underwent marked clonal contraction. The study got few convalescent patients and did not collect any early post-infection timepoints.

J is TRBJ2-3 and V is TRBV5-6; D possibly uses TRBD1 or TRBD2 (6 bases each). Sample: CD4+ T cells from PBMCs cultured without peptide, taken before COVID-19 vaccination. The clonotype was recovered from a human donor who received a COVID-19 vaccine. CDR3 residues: CASSLAGLQVTGDTQYF. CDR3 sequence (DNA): TGTGCCAGCAGCTTGGCGGGACTCCAGGTGACAGGAGATACGCAGTATTTT.